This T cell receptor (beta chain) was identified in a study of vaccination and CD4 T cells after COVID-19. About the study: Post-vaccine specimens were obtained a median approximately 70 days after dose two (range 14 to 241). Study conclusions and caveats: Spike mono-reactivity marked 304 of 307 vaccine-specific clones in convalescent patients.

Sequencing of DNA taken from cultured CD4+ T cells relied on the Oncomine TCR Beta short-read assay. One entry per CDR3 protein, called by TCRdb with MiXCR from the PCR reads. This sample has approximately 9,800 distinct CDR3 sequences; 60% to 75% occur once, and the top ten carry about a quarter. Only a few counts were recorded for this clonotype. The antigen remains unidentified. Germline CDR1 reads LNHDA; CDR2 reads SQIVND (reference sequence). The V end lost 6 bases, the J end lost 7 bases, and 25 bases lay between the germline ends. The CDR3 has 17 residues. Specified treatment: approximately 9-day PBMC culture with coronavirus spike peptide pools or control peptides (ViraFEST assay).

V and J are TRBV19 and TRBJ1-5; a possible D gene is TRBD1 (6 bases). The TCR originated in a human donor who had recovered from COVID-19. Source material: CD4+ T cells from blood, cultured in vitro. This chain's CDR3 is CASSNPPSVGGRQPQHF. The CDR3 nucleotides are TGTGCCAGTAGCAACCCCCCCTCCGTCGGGGGCAGACAGCCCCAGCATTTT. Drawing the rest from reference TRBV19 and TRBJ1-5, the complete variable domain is DGGITQSPKYLFRKEGQNVTLSCEQNLNHDAMYWYRQDPGQGLRLIYYSQIVNDFQKGDIAEGYSVSREKKESFPLTVTSAQKNPTAFYLCASSNPPSVGGRQPQHFGDGTRLSIL.